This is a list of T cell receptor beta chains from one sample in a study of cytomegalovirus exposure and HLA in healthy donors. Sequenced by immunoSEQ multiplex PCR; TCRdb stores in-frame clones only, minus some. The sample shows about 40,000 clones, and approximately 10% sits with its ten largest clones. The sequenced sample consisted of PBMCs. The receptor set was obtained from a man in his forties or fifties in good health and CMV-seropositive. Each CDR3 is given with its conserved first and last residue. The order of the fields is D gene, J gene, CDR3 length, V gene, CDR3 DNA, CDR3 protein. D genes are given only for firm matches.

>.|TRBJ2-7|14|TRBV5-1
TGCGCCAGCAGCTTGACAACAGGGAAGGACGAGCAGTACTTC
CASSLTTGKDEQYF
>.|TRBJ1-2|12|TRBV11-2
TGTGCCAGCAGCTTGGGGCGCGATGGCTACACCTTC
CASSLGRDGYTF
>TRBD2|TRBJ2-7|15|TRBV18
TGTGCCAGCTCACTCCGGACTAGCGAACCCTACGAGCAGTACTTC
CASSLRTSEPYEQYF
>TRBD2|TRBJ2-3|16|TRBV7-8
TGTGCCAGCAGCTATAGCGGGAGTGGGGTAACAGATACGCAGTATTTT
CASSYSGSGVTDTQYF
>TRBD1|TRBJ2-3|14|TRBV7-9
TGTGCCAGCAGTAGGGACAGGGTTCCAGATACGCAGTATTTT
CASSRDRVPDTQYF
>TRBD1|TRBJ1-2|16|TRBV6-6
TGTGCCAGCAGTTTTTTCCGAACACAGGGGGACTTTGGCTACACCTTC
CASSFFRTQGDFGYTF
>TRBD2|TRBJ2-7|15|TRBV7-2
TGTGCCAGCAGCTCTCGACTAGCGGGAGCCTACGAGCAGTACTTC
CASSSRLAGAYEQYF
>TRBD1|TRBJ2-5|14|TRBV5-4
TGTGCCAGCGGATCGACAGGGGGCGAAGAGACCCAGTACTTC
CASGSTGGEETQYF
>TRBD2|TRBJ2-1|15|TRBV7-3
TGTGCCAGCAGCCCTGGCGATAGCGGGAGCTATGAGCAGTTCTTC
CASSPGDSGSYEQFF
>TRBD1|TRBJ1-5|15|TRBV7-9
TGTGCCAGCAGCCCGGGACAGGGTGAGAGTCAGCCCCAGCATTTT
CASSPGQGESQPQHF
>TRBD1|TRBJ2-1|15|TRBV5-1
TGCGCCAGCAGCTTGGTAGGGGGCGGAGGCAATGAGCAGTTCTTC
CASSLVGGGGNEQFF
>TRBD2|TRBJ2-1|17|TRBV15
TGTGCCACCAGCAGAGATGACAGTGGACTAGCACCGGCGAGGCAGTTCTTC
CATSRDDSGLAPARQFF
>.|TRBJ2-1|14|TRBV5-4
TGTGCCAGCAGCCCCGGGACACCAAACAATGAGCAGTTCTTC
CASSPGTPNNEQFF
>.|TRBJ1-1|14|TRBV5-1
TGCGCCAGCAGCTTGTTCCAGGGAGGCACTGAAGCTTTCTTT
CASSLFQGGTEAFF
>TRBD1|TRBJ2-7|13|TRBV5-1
TGCGCCAGCAGCTCGGAGACAGGGTGGAGGAAGTACTTC
CASSSETGWRKYF
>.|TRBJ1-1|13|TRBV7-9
TGTGCCAGCAGCCCTAGGTGGAACACTGAAGCTTTCTTT
CASSPRWNTEAFF
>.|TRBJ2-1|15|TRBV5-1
TGCGCCAGCAGCTTGGGGCGGAGCTCCTACAATGAGCAGTTCTTC
CASSLGRSSYNEQFF
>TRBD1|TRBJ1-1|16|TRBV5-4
TGTGCCAGCAGCTGGAAAAGGGGCCCAGGGGGTACTGAAGCTTTCTTT
CASSWKRGPGGTEAFF
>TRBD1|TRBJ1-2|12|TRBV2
TGTGCCATTGGGACAGTTGCCTATGGCTACACCTTC
CAIGTVAYGYTF
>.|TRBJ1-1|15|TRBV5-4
TGTGCCAGCAGCTTCCCCGGGGGGATGAACACTGAAGCTTTCTTT
CASSFPGGMNTEAFF
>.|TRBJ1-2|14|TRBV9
TGTGCCAGCAGCCCCCGGGGGAGTGAAGGCGGCTACACCTTC
CASSPRGSEGGYTF
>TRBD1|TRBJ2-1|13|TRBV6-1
TGCCGATCGCAGGGGGTACCTAACAATGAGCAGTTCTTC
CRSQGVPNNEQFF
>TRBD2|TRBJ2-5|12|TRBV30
TGTGCCTGCGGGGGGAACCAAGAGACCCAGTACTTC
CACGGNQETQYF
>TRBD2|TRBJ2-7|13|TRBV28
TGTGCCAGCAGGGGTAGCGGGAGGTACGAGCAGTACTTC
CASRGSGRYEQYF
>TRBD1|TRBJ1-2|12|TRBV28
TGTGCCAGCATCCAGGGGGTAAGGGGCTACACCTTC
CASIQGVRGYTF
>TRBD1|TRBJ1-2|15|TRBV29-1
TGCAGCGTTGTGCTGCTGACAGGGGGCGCAGGTGGCTACACCTTC
CSVVLLTGGAGGYTF
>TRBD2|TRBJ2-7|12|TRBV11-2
TGTGCCAGCAGCATGAGACTAGCTCGGCAGTACTTC
CASSMRLARQYF
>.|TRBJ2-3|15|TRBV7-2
TGTGCCAGCAGCCGGCAGGGGATTAGCACAGATACGCAGTATTTT
CASSRQGISTDTQYF
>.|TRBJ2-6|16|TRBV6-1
TGTGCCAGCAGTGAGAGAACAGTCACTGGGGCCAACGTCCTGACTTTC
CASSERTVTGANVLTF
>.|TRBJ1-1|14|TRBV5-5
TGTGCCAGCAGCTTTAATACGGGGAACACTGAAGCTTTCTTT
CASSFNTGNTEAFF
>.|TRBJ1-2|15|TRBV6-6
TGTGCCAGCAGTTACGGGGGAGGGGGAGGCTATGGCTACACCTTC
CASSYGGGGGYGYTF
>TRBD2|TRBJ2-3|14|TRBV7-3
TGTGCCAGCAGCTTAGGCGGGAGGCCCGATACGCAGTATTTT
CASSLGGRPDTQYF
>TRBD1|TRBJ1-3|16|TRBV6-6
TGTGCCAGCAGTTACACGGGACAGGGGATAGGAAACACCATATATTTT
CASSYTGQGIGNTIYF
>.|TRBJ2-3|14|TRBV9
TGTGCCAGCAGCGACCCGACTTTCACAGATACGCAGTATTTT
CASSDPTFTDTQYF
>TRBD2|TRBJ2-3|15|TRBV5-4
TGTGCCAGCAGCTGGGGACTAGCGGCCACAGATACGCAGTATTTT
CASSWGLAATDTQYF